This entry concerns a single T cell receptor beta chain. Repertoires were generated with immunoSEQ multiplex PCR, while TCRdb's copy carries only in-frame clones and drops some. Here the sample spans 75,000 to 95,000 clones, about 88% being singletons. This sample stems from a study of control samples from healthy donors and cancer patients. Germline V CDR1 and CDR2: SEHNR, FQNEAQ (reference sequence). V dropped 5 bases and J dropped 0; count of bases not matched to a gene: 13. The CDR3 runs to 17 residues. The sample taken for sequencing was blood. The chain is built from TRBV7-9 and TRBJ2-7; 7 positions agree with TRBD1. The TCR was taken from a woman in her 50s in good health. DNA of the CDR3: TGTGCCAGCAGCGTTCGAACTACGGGACAGAGCTCCTACGAGCAGTACTTC. It translates to CASSVRTTGQSSYEQYF. Complete variable domain (other parts from reference TRBV7-9 and TRBJ2-7): DTGVSQNPRHKITKRGQNVTFRCDPISEHNRLYWYRQTLGQGPEFLTYFQNEAQLEKSRLLSDRFSAERPKGSFSTLEIQRTEQGDSAMYLCASSVRTTGQSSYEQYFGPGTRLTVT.